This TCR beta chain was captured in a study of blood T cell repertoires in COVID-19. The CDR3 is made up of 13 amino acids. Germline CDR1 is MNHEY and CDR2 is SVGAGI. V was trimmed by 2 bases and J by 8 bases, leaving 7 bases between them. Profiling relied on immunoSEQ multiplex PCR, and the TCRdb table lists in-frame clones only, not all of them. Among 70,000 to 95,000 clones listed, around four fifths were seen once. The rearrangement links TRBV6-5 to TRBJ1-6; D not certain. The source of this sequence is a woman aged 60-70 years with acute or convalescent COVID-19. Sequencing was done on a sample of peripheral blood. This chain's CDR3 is CASSYSRHSPLHF. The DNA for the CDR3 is TGTGCCAGCAGTTACAGCCGCCATTCACCCCTCCACTTT.